The 30 T cell receptor beta chains below were found in one sample sequenced in a study of shared clonotypes between healthy human individuals. TCRdb's copy holds only in-frame clones and misses some; the assay was immunoSEQ multiplex PCR. The data contain approximately 250,000 clones, approximately 70% of them singletons. The sequenced sample was memory CD4+ T cells sorted from blood. Subset specified: CD45RA-negative fraction. The source of these receptors is a man aged 25-45 years in good health.

A remark on this clone: At one end, the junction sequence differs from germline, possibly due to a read error. J is TRBJ1-5 and V is TRBV5-4, with 8 bases aligning to TRBD1. Germline V gives CDR1 SGHNT, CDR2 YYREEE (reference sequence). The CDR3 spans 14 residues. The CDR3 loop reads CASSLQGGNRPQHF. DNA of the CDR3: TGTGCCAGCAGCTTACAGGGGGGCAATCGGCCCCAGCATTTT.

This rearrangement joins TRBV12-5 to TRBJ2-1, with D possibly matching TRBD2 (6 bases). Germline lookup yields CDR1 LGHNT and CDR2 FRNRAP. The CDR3 totals 14 residues. V lost 2 bases to trimming and J lost 8 bases, with 13 bases between them. Written as DNA, the CDR3 is TGTGCTAGTGGTTTGTACCTCTCTAGCGATGAGCAGTTCTTC. Residues: CASGLYLSSDEQFF.

The CDR3 is CASSLGQGSTGELFF. DNA of the CDR3: TGTGCCAGCAGCCTGGGACAGGGAAGCACCGGGGAGCTGTTTTTT. The genes are TRBV5-4 and TRBJ2-2, with 9 nucleotides matching TRBD1. CDR3 length: 15 amino acids. J was trimmed by 4 bases and V by 4 bases; bases with no gene match: 5. CDR1 and CDR2 (germline): SGHNT, YYREEE (reference sequence).

The chain joins TRBV7-8 to TRBJ1-5; the D is unclear. This CDR3 spans 16 amino acids. Germline CDR1 SGHVS, CDR2 FQNEAQ. V was pared by 2 bases and J by 0 bases, with 11 bases between. The DNA for the CDR3 is TGTGCCAGCAGCTTATATTCCAGATCTAGCAATCAGCCCCAGCATTTT. Translating gives CASSLYSRSSNQPQHF.

The V and J genes are TRBV10-1 and TRBJ2-3; 7 bases are a match to TRBD2. Germline-derived CDR1 and CDR2 are WNHNN and SYGVQD (reference sequence). V shed 4 bases and J 7 bases; nucleotides not matched to a gene: 5. The CDR3 totals 13 residues. The CDR3, as DNA: TGCGCCAGCAGTGGAGGACTAGTTAATACGCAGTATTTT. Protein product: CASSGGLVNTQYF.

This clone occurred many times. The J gene is TRBJ2-7, the V gene TRBV6-5, with D uncertain. V was clipped by 8 bases and J by 0 bases, with 14 bases between them. The CDR3 extends over 14 amino acids. Looked up from germline, CDR1 is MNHEY and CDR2 is SVGAGI. CDR3 residues: CASHRAGLSYEQYF. Here the CDR3 DNA reads TGTGCCAGCCATCGGGCCGGGCTCTCCTACGAGCAGTACTTC.

The chain joins TRBV9 to TRBJ1-1; D might be TRBD1 (5 bases). The CDR3 has 13 residues. CDR1 and CDR2 from the germline V gene are SGDLS and YYNGEE. V was trimmed by 7 bases and J by 6 bases, leaving 16 bases between them. The CDR3 DNA reads TGTGCCAGCGCTAGGGACCTGGGATCTGAAGCTTTCTTT. Translated, it gives CASARDLGSEAFF.

The CDR3 DNA is TGTGCCAGCATAGGGGACGCAGAGACCCAGTACTTC. Translation gives CASIGDAETQYF. The V gene is TRBV2, the J gene TRBJ2-5, with D perhaps assigned TRBD1 or TRBD2 (5 bases each). CDR3 length equals 12 residues. In germline, CDR1 is SNHLY, CDR2 FYNNEI. V lost 7 bases and J 4 bases, leaving 10 bases between the germline ends.

CDR3 coding DNA: TGTGCCAGCAGTTACTCAGGGTACCAAAACATTCAGTACTTC. This translates into CASSYSGYQNIQYF. This sequence joins TRBV6-5 and TRBJ2-4, with no clear D. Germline CDR1 MNHEY, CDR2 SVGAGI. The CDR3 totals 14 residues. Trimming stripped 0 bases from V and 5 bases from J, with 8 bases between.

This chain joins TRBV7-7 and TRBJ1-1, with a possible D match to TRBD1 (6 bases). There are 16 residues in the CDR3. V lost 6 bases, J lost 0 bases, and 17 bases lay in between. From germline, CDR1 is SSHAT and CDR2 FNYEAQ (reference sequence). CDR3 residues: CASRHGGGPMNTEAFF. The DNA of the CDR3 is TGTGCCAGCAGACACGGAGGGGGGCCTATGAACACTGAAGCTTTCTTT. Combining the CDR3 with reference TRBV7-7 and TRBJ1-1 gives the whole variable domain GAGVSQSPRYKVTKRGQDVTLRCDPISSHATLYWYQQALGQGPEFLTYFNYEAQPDKSGLPSDRFSAERPEGSISTLTIQRTEQRDSAMYRCASRHGGGPMNTEAFFGQGTRLTVV.

This clone was counted at least ten times. The rearrangement joins TRBV27 to TRBJ1-5; D is unclear. This CDR3 has 11 residues. CDR1 and CDR2 from the germline V gene are MNHEY and SMNVEV (reference sequence). With 4 bases removed from V and 9 bases from J, the gap between germline ends came to 7 bases. CDR3 region: CASSCEWPQHF. The CDR3 DNA reads as TGTGCCAGCAGTTGCGAGTGGCCCCAGCATTTT.

This chain connects TRBV2 to TRBJ1-2; D is unresolved. Per germline, CDR1 SNHLY and CDR2 FYNNEI. Trimming left V 2 bases short and J 8 bases short, with 18 bases between. The CDR3 runs to 15 residues. Here the CDR3 reads CASSEQTQAFGGYTF. CDR3 in DNA: TGTGCCAGCAGTGAACAAACGCAGGCGTTCGGCGGCTACACCTTC.

The chain employs TRBV5-1 and TRBJ2-7; tentatively, D is TRBD2 (6 bases). V was cut by 7 bases and J by 7 bases, with 21 bases left in between. Looked up from germline, CDR1 is SGHRS and CDR2 is YFSETQ. CDR3 length: 14 residues. In nucleotides, the CDR3 is TGCGCCAGCTCGGAATTGCCGGGAGCGGGTGAGCAGTACTTC. This sequence encodes CASSELPGAGEQYF.

CDR3 coding DNA: TGTGCCAGCAGTTCAACCCGTGGGGGGGATCGGGACAGCTACAATGAGCAGTTCTTC. Translation gives CASSSTRGGDRDSYNEQFF. The genes are TRBV28 and TRBJ2-1; D may match TRBD1 or TRBD2 (7 bases each). The CDR3 totals 19 residues. Trimming took off 4 bases at V and 3 bases at J, with 25 bases between the two ends. Germline V CDR1 and CDR2: MDHEN, SYDVKM.

This chain joins TRBV27 and TRBJ2-7, with 8 bases fitting TRBD1. The CDR3 sequence is 15 residues long. Looked up from germline, CDR1 is MNHEY and CDR2 is SMNVEV (reference sequence). J gave up 4 bases and V 5 bases, and 10 bases lay outside the gene matches. The CDR3 sequence: CASSGGQGITYEQYF. The CDR3 bases are TGTGCCAGCAGTGGAGGACAGGGTATTACTTACGAGCAGTACTTC.

In its sample, this clone was seen a few times. The genes are TRBV29-1 and TRBJ2-1, with TRBD1 matching 9 bases. Losses at the gene ends were 3 bases for V and 8 bases for J; bases not matched to a gene: 11. Germline assignment: CDR1 SQVTM and CDR2 ANQGSEA. The CDR3 is 15 residues long. The CDR3 nucleotides read TGCAGCGTTGACAACCCAACAGGGGGCGGCTATGAGCAGTTCTTC. Translating gives CSVDNPTGGGYEQFF.

The chain's CDR3 is CASSPSRDRRNTGELFF. CDR3 sequence (DNA): TGTGCCAGCAGCCCATCCCGGGACAGGCGTAACACCGGGGAGCTGTTTTTT. The chain couples TRBV5-4 to TRBJ2-2, with TRBD1 identical over 8 bases. The germline V gene has CDR1 SGHNT and CDR2 YYREEE (reference sequence). CDR3 length: 17 residues. Trimming removed 4 bases from V and 2 bases from J; junction bases left unmatched: 10.

This clone was picked up a small number of times. The V call is TRBV30, the J call TRBJ2-1; D remains ambiguous. Germline CDR1 GTSNPN, CDR2 SVGIG (reference sequence). V was shortened by 1 base and J by 1 base, with 29 bases between the two germline ends. The CDR3 is 21 residues long. CDR3 sequence (DNA): TGTGCCTGGAGTGAAGGCCTTAGAGAAGGTTCTAGATGGCTTTCCTACAATGAGCAGTTCTTC. This translates into CAWSEGLREGSRWLSYNEQFF.

The CDR3 region is CASGDHGGTEAFF. Written as DNA, the CDR3 is TGTGCCAGCGGCGACCATGGAGGCACTGAAGCTTTCTTT. This rearrangement joins TRBV2 to TRBJ1-1, with no clear D. Germline CDR1 SNHLY, CDR2 FYNNEI. The CDR3 sequence is 13 residues long. Trimming took 8 bases from V and 4 from J, leaving 14 bases between them.

This sequence joins TRBV21-1 and TRBJ2-7. TRBV21-1 is a pseudogene segment. The CDR3 spans 14 residues. The CDR3 is CASSKGSEGHEQYF. CDR3 DNA: TGTGCCAGCAGCAAGGGTAGTGAGGGGCACGAGCAGTACTTC.

This clone occurred many times. The V and J genes are TRBV27 and TRBJ2-7; D is unclear. V lost 1 base and J 2 bases, leaving 9 bases between the germline ends. The CDR3 runs to 14 residues. Germline V gene data show CDR1 as MNHEY and CDR2 as SMNVEV (reference sequence). CDR3 bases: TGTGCCAGCAGTTTATTCATGCGGCCCTACGAGCAGTACTTC. It translates to CASSLFMRPYEQYF.

This clone was seen a single time. The chain is built from TRBV6-5 and TRBJ1-1; the match to TRBD1 covers 7 bases. V gave up 6 bases and J gave up 5 bases; unmatched junction bases: 12. The CDR3 extends over 15 amino acids. Germline loops: CDR1 MNHEY, CDR2 SVGAGI. The CDR3 protein is CASRTGPGGRTEAFF. CDR3 nucleotide sequence: TGTGCCAGCAGGACAGGTCCAGGGGGGAGGACTGAAGCTTTCTTT.

This chain connects TRBV27 to TRBJ1-1; 9 bases are a match to TRBD1. This CDR3 contains 13 residues. With 6 bases clipped from V and 5 bases from J, the junction kept 4 bases outside the gene matches. Germline CDR1 MNHEY, CDR2 SMNVEV (reference sequence). For the CDR3, the DNA is TGTGCCAGCAGACGGACAGGGGAAACTGAAGCTTTCTTT. Translating gives CASRRTGETEAFF.

This chain uses TRBV14 with TRBJ2-1; 10 bases agree with TRBD2. Germline CDR1 is SGHDN and CDR2 is FVKESK. V trimming: 8 bases; J trimming: 5 bases; junction bases outside the gene matches: 6. This CDR3 region has 14 residues. For the CDR3, the DNA is TGTGCCAGCGGGAATCTAGCGGGGGACAATGAGCAGTTCTTC. This gives the protein CASGNLAGDNEQFF. The full variable domain, with the rest looked up from reference TRBV14 and TRBJ2-1, is EAGVTQFPSHSVIEKGQTVTLRCDPISGHDNLYWYRRVMGKEIKFLLHFVKESKQDESGMPNNRFLAERTGGTYSTLKVQPAELEDSGVYFCASGNLAGDNEQFFGPGTRLTVL.

The chain recombines TRBV7-2 with TRBJ2-7; 7 nucleotides line up with TRBD1. Germline trimming cut 5 bases from V and 6 bases from J; bases unmatched to any gene: 10. This CDR3 contains 14 residues. Germline-derived CDR1 and CDR2 are SGHTA and FQGNSA. CDR3 bases: TGTGCCAGCAGCCCACATAGGGGGCTCGGCGAGCAGTACTTC. This sequence encodes CASSPHRGLGEQYF.

The CDR3 region has the DNA TGTGCCAGCTCACTGGGCAGAAACAATGAGCAGTTCTTC. Translated: CASSLGRNNEQFF. J is TRBJ2-1 and V is TRBV18, with unresolved D. The CDR3 is made up of 13 amino acids. V lost 4 bases and J lost 5, with 9 bases in between. In germline, CDR1 is KGHSH, CDR2 LQKENI.

The V call is TRBV4-3, the J call TRBJ2-7, with D possibly being TRBD1 (6 bases). Per the germline V gene, CDR1 is LGHNA and CDR2 is YSLEER. CDR3 length: 15 residues. With 0 bases removed from V and 0 bases from J, the gap between germline ends came to 9 bases. As DNA, the CDR3 is TGCGCCAGCAGCCAAGAGACAGGCCTCTCCTACGAGCAGTACTTC. It yields the protein CASSQETGLSYEQYF.

The chain uses TRBV30 and TRBJ1-1; no firm D call. This CDR3 comprises 13 residues. Trimming took off 2 bases at V and 1 base at J, with 8 bases between the two ends. The germline CDR1 and CDR2 sequences are GTSNPN and SVGIG (reference sequence). The CDR3 sequence is CAWSLIRNTEAFF. CDR3 coding DNA: TGTGCCTGGAGTCTGATAAGGAACACTGAAGCTTTCTTT. Based on the CDR3 plus reference TRBV30 and TRBJ1-1, the full variable domain is SQTIHQWPATLVQPVGSPLSLECTVEGTSNPNLYWYRQAAGRGLQLLFYSVGIGQISSEVPQNLSASRPQDRQFILSSKKLLLSDSGFYLCAWSLIRNTEAFFGQGTRLTVV.

The chain has TRBV5-1 and TRBJ1-1; 8 bases match TRBD1. This CDR3 is built from 15 residues. The ends lost 5 bases at V and 7 bases at J; junction bases unmatched: 13. Germline CDR1 SGHRS, CDR2 YFSETQ. CDR3 in DNA: TGCGCCAGCAGAGTGGGATGGACAGGGTTGGGTGAAGCTTTCTTT. Encoded protein: CASRVGWTGLGEAFF.

J is TRBJ1-2 and V is TRBV18, with 8 bases that match TRBD1. Germline loops: CDR1 KGHSH, CDR2 LQKENI. There are 15 residues in the CDR3. Trimming took 3 bases from V and 4 from J; bases not matched to a gene: 7. CDR3 residues: CASSPSGGVLYGYTF. In DNA form, the CDR3 reads TGTGCCAGCTCACCCTCAGGGGGCGTACTCTATGGCTACACCTTC. The complete variable domain, with remaining parts taken from reference TRBV18 and TRBJ1-2, reads NAGVMQNPRHLVRRRGQEARLRCSPMKGHSHVYWYRQLPEEGLKFMVYLQKENIIDESGMPKERFSAEFPKEGPSILRIQQVVRGDSAAYFCASSPSGGVLYGYTFGSGTRLTVV.